This entry lists 9 T cell receptor beta chains sequenced from one sample in a study of cytomegalovirus exposure and HLA in healthy donors. Both 60 Vbeta primers and 13 Jbeta primers went into the PCR. The assay was immunoSEQ multiplex PCR, and TCRdb's table has in-frame clones only and misses some. The table lists approximately 120,000 clones, about 78% of them singletons. The sequencing sample was made of PBMCs. These receptors were taken from a man between 25 and 39 years old in good health and CMV-seronegative.

The chain recombines TRBV11-2 with TRBJ2-1; D call uncertain. The V gene lost 1 base and the J gene lost 2 bases, with 9 bases spanning the gap. CDR3 length: 15 amino acids. CDR1 and CDR2 (germline): SGHAT, FQNNGV. For the CDR3, the DNA is TGTGCCAGCAGCTTAGGGCTCAGTACCTACAATGAGCAGTTCTTC. Amino acids: CASSLGLSTYNEQFF.

V is TRBV10-3 and J is TRBJ2-1; 13 positions agree with TRBD2. Germline trimming cut 10 bases from V and 10 bases from J; bases unmatched to any gene: 10. CDR1 ENHRY and CDR2 SYGVKD come from the germline V gene. This CDR3 has 14 residues. CDR3 nucleotide sequence: TGTGCCACTGGAACTAGCGGGGGGGGTGGGGAGCAGTTCTTC. Translated, it gives CATGTSGGGGEQFF.

This clone was seen once. The chain has TRBV4-3 and TRBJ2-2; D perhaps matches TRBD2 (6 bases). The CDR3 length is 14 residues. V was pared by 1 base and J by 6 bases, with 9 bases between. CDR1 is LGHNA, CDR2 YSLEER, per germline. CDR3 coding DNA: TGCGCCAGCAGCCAAGTACTAGCACCCGGGGAGCTGTTTTTT. Translating it yields CASSQVLAPGELFF.

This sequence joins TRBV10-1 and TRBJ2-5; weak D call: TRBD2 (7 bases). The ends were cut back, 4 bases at V and 2 bases at J, with 17 bases in the middle. The CDR3 is 16 amino acids. CDR1 is WNHNN and CDR2 is SYGVQD in the germline V gene (reference sequence). The CDR3 spells CASSGGRGGAQETQYF. The DNA for the CDR3 is TGCGCCAGCAGTGGAGGGAGGGGGGGAGCTCAAGAGACCCAGTACTTC.

The chain employs TRBV5-1 and TRBJ2-7; 7 nucleotides agree with TRBD1. This CDR3 spans 15 amino acids. Looked up from germline, CDR1 is SGHRS and CDR2 is YFSETQ. V was clipped by 7 bases and J by 2 bases; unmatched bases: 12. CDR3 bases: TGCGCCAGCGGCTCACCCGGGACAGTCGCCTACGAGCAGTACTTC. Translation: CASGSPGTVAYEQYF.

The V call is TRBV6-1, the J call TRBJ2-7, with D perhaps matching TRBD2 (5 bases). In germline, CDR1 is MNHNS, CDR2 SASEGT. The CDR3 loop spans 13 amino acids. Deletions cut 6 bases from V and 0 bases from J, with 9 bases between. CDR3 coding DNA: TGTGCCAGCAGGAGGAGCGGCTCCTACGAGCAGTACTTC. Residues: CASRRSGSYEQYF.

The chain carries TRBV30 and TRBJ1-1, with 7 bases matching TRBD1. The CDR3 is 13 residues long. Trimming took 6 bases from V and 3 from J; bases not matched to a gene: 7. Germline CDR1 GTSNPN, CDR2 SVGIG (reference sequence). The CDR3 DNA reads TGTGCCTGCTATACAGGGGTTGACACTGAAGCTTTCTTT. Its protein product is CACYTGVDTEAFF.

The chain couples TRBV30 to TRBJ1-1, with D unclear. This CDR3 contains 11 residues. The germline V gene has CDR1 GTSNPN and CDR2 SVGIG (reference sequence). Trimming stripped 1 base from V and 10 bases from J, with 10 bases between. The CDR3 DNA is TGTGCCTGGAGTGCGGGAGGGCCAGCTTTCTTT. It encodes CAWSAGGPAFF.

The CDR3 DNA follows: TGCGCCAGCAGCCAAGGTAGGACTAGCGGGGAGAACACCGGGGAGCTGTTTTTT. Translated: CASSQGRTSGENTGELFF. The chain employs TRBV4-3 and TRBJ2-2, with TRBD2 identical over 12 bases. This CDR3 region has 18 residues. The germline CDR1 and CDR2 sequences are LGHNA and YSLEER. Unmatched junction bases numbered 4, after V lost 1 base and J lost 1 base.